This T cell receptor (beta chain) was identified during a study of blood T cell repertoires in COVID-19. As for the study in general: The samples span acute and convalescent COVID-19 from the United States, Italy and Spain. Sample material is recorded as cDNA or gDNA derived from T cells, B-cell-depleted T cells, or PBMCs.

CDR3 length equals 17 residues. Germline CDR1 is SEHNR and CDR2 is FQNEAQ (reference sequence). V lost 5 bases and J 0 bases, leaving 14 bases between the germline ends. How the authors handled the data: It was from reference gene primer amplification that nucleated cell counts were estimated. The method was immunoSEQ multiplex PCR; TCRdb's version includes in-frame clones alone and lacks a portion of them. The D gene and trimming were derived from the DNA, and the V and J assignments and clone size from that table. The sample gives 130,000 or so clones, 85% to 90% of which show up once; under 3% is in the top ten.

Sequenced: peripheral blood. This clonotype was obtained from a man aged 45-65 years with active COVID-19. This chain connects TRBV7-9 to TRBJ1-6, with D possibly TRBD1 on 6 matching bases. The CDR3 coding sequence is TGTGCCAGCAGCCCCCGGACAGCGAGCTCCTATAATTCACCCCTCCACTTT. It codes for CASSPRTASSYNSPLHF.